What follows are 22 T cell receptor beta chains derived from one specimen sequenced in a study of blood T cells in healthy people across ages. Sample-barcoded 5' priming and a J-beta primer mix drove a second PCR of about 6 to 12 cycles. TCRdb fed the 5' RACE reads into MiXCR, producing one record per CDR3 protein. The sample has around 700,000 distinct CDR3 sequences, more than 20% seen once. This sample also belongs to another study, concerning T cells of mothers and their children.

The sequenced sample consisted of blood. The receptors come from a boy aged 10-17 years in good health.

This chain joins TRBV4-2 and TRBJ2-2; tentative D call: TRBD2 (5 bases). Germline lookup yields CDR1 LGHNA and CDR2 YNFKEQ. V shed 6 bases and J shed 3 bases, with 11 bases lying between them. The CDR3 sequence is 14 residues long. CDR3 sequence: CASSRGPDTGELFF. The CDR3 DNA follows: TGTGCCAGCAGTCGAGGGCCGGACACCGGGGAGCTGTTTTTT.

In its sample, this clonotype was seen a few times. The V call is TRBV12-5, the J call TRBJ2-1; D gene unclear. The V gene lost 8 bases and the J gene lost 2 bases, with 7 bases spanning the gap. Germline V CDR1 and CDR2: LGHNT, FRNRAP. This CDR3 is built from 12 residues. The CDR3: CASSITYNEQFF. The DNA for the CDR3 is TGTGCTAGTTCTATCACCTACAATGAGCAGTTCTTC. Together with reference TRBV12-5 and TRBJ2-1, the CDR3 gives the full variable domain: DARVTQTPRHKVTEMGQEVTMRCQPILGHNTVFWYRQTMMQGLELLAYFRNRAPLDDSGMPKDRFSAEMPDATLATLKIQPSEPRDSAVYFCASSITYNEQFFGPGTRLTVL.

This clonotype was counted only a few times. The chain employs TRBV6-1 and TRBJ1-1; D unresolved. Deletions cut 3 bases from V and 6 bases from J, with 17 bases between. The CDR3 totals 15 residues. Germline CDR1 is MNHNS and CDR2 is SASEGT. CDR3 region: CASSDWGGIAAEAFF. The DNA of the CDR3 is TGTGCCAGCAGTGATTGGGGAGGGATCGCGGCTGAAGCTTTCTTT.

The sample holds a few counts of this clonotype. V usage is TRBV20-1 and J usage is TRBJ2-3, with TRBD2 matching 9 bases. The trim removed 6 bases at V and 2 bases at J, leaving 9 bases unmatched. Germline V gene data show CDR1 as DFQATT and CDR2 as SNEGSKA (reference sequence). The CDR3 covers 15 residues. As DNA, the CDR3 is TGCAGTGCCGCCGCGACTAGCGGCCCCACAGATACGCAGTATTTT. It specifies CSAAATSGPTDTQYF.

The CDR3 spells CASGSYLEQANYGYTF. The DNA for the CDR3 is TGTGCTAGTGGTTCCTACCTAGAACAGGCAAACTATGGCTACACCTTC. The genes are TRBV12-5 and TRBJ1-2; possibly TRBD1 for D (5 bases). With 4 bases removed from V and 2 bases from J, the gap between germline ends came to 17 bases. Germline CDR1 and CDR2: LGHNT and FRNRAP. This CDR3 region has 16 residues.

J is TRBJ2-5 and V is TRBV12-3 or TRBV12-4; 7 bases line up with TRBD2. The J call could be wrong; TRBJ2-7 is a better fit for the DNA end. CDR3 length equals 15 residues. CDR3 sequence (DNA): TGTGCCAGCAGTTTATTTGGGGGGGTGGTATACGAGCAGTACTTC. As protein: CASSLFGGVVYEQYF.

This clonotype is a singleton in its sample. The chain links TRBV29-1 to TRBJ2-3; D might be TRBD1 or TRBD2, each matching 5 bases. V was pared by 5 bases and J by 2 bases, with 11 bases between. This CDR3 is 13 amino acids long. Per the germline V gene, CDR1 is SQVTM and CDR2 is ANQGSEA. Here the CDR3 reads CSVPGTFTDTQYF. DNA for the CDR3: TGCAGCGTTCCTGGGACCTTCACAGATACGCAGTATTTT.

This clonotype was counted only a few times. The chain links TRBV3-1 to TRBJ2-2; 13 positions match TRBD2. In germline, CDR1 is LGHDT, CDR2 YNNKEL (reference sequence). Losses at the gene ends were 4 bases for V and 10 bases for J; bases not matched to a gene: 6. CDR3 length: 15 amino acids. CDR3 nucleotide sequence: TGTGCCAGCAGCCCGGGACTAGCGGGGAATGTGGAGCTGTTTTTT. This encodes CASSPGLAGNVELFF.

This chain joins TRBV28 and TRBJ2-3, with 7 bases matching TRBD2. The V gene's germline CDR1 is MDHEN and CDR2 SYDVKM. The junction had 3 bases not matched to a gene; V was cut back by 4 bases and J by 8 bases. CDR3 length equals 12 residues. In nucleotides, the CDR3 is TGTGCCAGCAGTTCTAGCGGCGGTACGCAGTATTTT. It translates to CASSSSGGTQYF.

The V and J genes are TRBV29-1 and TRBJ2-5; 8 nucleotides match TRBD1. The J call may be incorrect, as the DNA end agrees better with TRBJ2-7. Germline V gives CDR1 SQVTM, CDR2 ANQGSEA. The CDR3 totals 13 residues. The CDR3 protein is CSAFGQGRVEQYF. DNA for the CDR3: TGCAGCGCTTTCGGACAGGGAAGAGTCGAGCAGTACTTC.

V is TRBV6-1 and J is TRBJ2-7; no clear D. The CDR3 consists of 15 residues. Per germline, CDR1 MNHNS and CDR2 SASEGT. V lost 0 bases to trimming and J lost 2 bases, with 11 bases between them. The CDR3 sequence: CASSEAVWGTYEQYF. CDR3 nucleotide sequence: TGTGCCAGCAGTGAAGCGGTCTGGGGTACCTACGAGCAGTACTTC.

The chain has TRBV7-9 and TRBJ2-1; D might be TRBD1 (5 bases). Trimming took off 1 base at V and 10 bases at J, with 11 bases between the two ends. This CDR3 spans 13 amino acids. The germline V gene has CDR1 SEHNR and CDR2 FQNEAQ (reference sequence). The CDR3 reads CASSLGEWGEQFF. CDR3 DNA: TGTGCCAGCAGCTTAGGCGAGTGGGGCGAGCAGTTCTTC.

As to this clonotype: The junction shows a germline mismatch at one end, possibly a read error. V usage is TRBV29-1 and J usage is TRBJ2-5; 8 bases line up with TRBD2. The length of the CDR3 is 14 residues. From germline, CDR1 is SQVTM and CDR2 ANQGSEA. CDR3 in DNA: TGCAGCGTTGAACCCCGACTAGCGTGGGGGACCCAGCACTTC. Its translation: CSVEPRLAWGTQHF. Supplemented by reference TRBV29-1 and TRBJ2-5, the full variable domain reads SAVISQKPSRDICQRGTSLTIQCQVDSQVTMMFWYRQQPGQSLTLIATANQGSEATYESGFVIDKFPISRPNLTFSTLTVSNMSPEDSSIYLCSVEPRLAWGTQHFGPGTRLLVL.

A few counts support this clonotype. This rearrangement joins TRBV2 to TRBJ1-1; D is uncertain. Trimming stripped 3 bases from V and 1 base from J, with 6 bases between. Per the germline V gene, CDR1 is SNHLY and CDR2 is FYNNEI. CDR3 length equals 13 residues. DNA of the CDR3: TGTGCCAGCAGTGAGGGCAGGAACACTGAAGCTTTCTTT. Translating gives CASSEGRNTEAFF.

The chain is built from TRBV6-1 and TRBJ1-2; D is possibly TRBD1 (6 bases). CDR3 length: 11 amino acids. V was cut by 7 bases and J by 8 bases, with 11 bases left in between. The germline CDR1 and CDR2 sequences are MNHNS and SASEGT. This CDR3 is CASTGGHGYTF. The CDR3, as DNA: TGTGCCAGCACGGGGGGCCACGGCTACACCTTC.

V usage is TRBV28 and J usage is TRBJ2-6; D remains ambiguous. The CDR3 spans 15 residues. Germline assignment: CDR1 MDHEN and CDR2 SYDVKM. Trimming shortened V by 6 bases and J by 0 bases, and 9 bases separated the two germline ends. The DNA for the CDR3 is TGTGCCAGCAGCCGACTGATCTCTGGGGCCAACGTCCTGACTTTC. Translating it yields CASSRLISGANVLTF. Supplemented by reference TRBV28 and TRBJ2-6, the full variable domain reads DVKVTQSSRYLVKRTGEKVFLECVQDMDHENMFWYRQDPGLGLRLIYFSYDVKMKEKGDIPEGYSVSREKKERFSLILESASTNQTSMYLCASSRLISGANVLTFGAGSRLTVL.

This clonotype showed up just once. This chain connects TRBV29-1 to TRBJ2-3; D possibly uses TRBD1 or TRBD2 (5 bases each). The germline V and J ends were trimmed by 1 base and 5 bases, with 16 bases remaining between them. CDR1 is SQVTM and CDR2 is ANQGSEA in the germline V gene. The CDR3 spans 15 residues. In nucleotides, the CDR3 is TGCAGCGTTGAAGGGGGGACGTTCACTGGAGATACGCAGTATTTT. This sequence encodes CSVEGGTFTGDTQYF.

In its sample, this clonotype was seen a few times. CDR3 in DNA: TGTGCCAGCAGTCAAACCGCCCGACTAGCGGGAAACACCGGGGAGCTGTTTTTT. It yields the protein CASSQTARLAGNTGELFF. The chain is built from TRBV7-3 and TRBJ2-2; 11 bases are shared with TRBD2. The ends lost 6 bases at V and 2 bases at J; junction bases unmatched: 11. The germline CDR1 and CDR2 sequences are SGHTA and FQGTGA. This CDR3 is 18 amino acids long.

This chain uses TRBV5-1 with TRBJ2-2; D unresolved. The CDR3 runs 15 residues. Germline lookup yields CDR1 SGHRS and CDR2 YFSETQ. Trimming removed 4 bases from V and 2 bases from J, with 12 bases in between. CDR3 protein: CASSSYDGNTGELFF. The CDR3 coding sequence is TGCGCCAGCAGCAGCTACGACGGCAACACCGGGGAGCTGTTTTTT.

The chain combines TRBV2 with TRBJ1-5; D gene ambiguous. CDR3 length: 13 residues. The germline V gene encodes CDR1 SNHLY and CDR2 FYNNEI. V shed 8 bases and J shed 3 bases, with 11 bases lying between them. Here the CDR3 reads CASELGYNQPQHF. In nucleotides, the CDR3 is TGTGCCAGCGAGTTAGGGTACAATCAGCCCCAGCATTTT.

A few counts support this clonotype. The CDR3 sequence is CASSPWVGRPSGGELFF. The CDR3 coding sequence is TGTGCCAGCAGCCCGTGGGTGGGGCGGCCCTCAGGCGGGGAGCTGTTTTTT. V and J are TRBV27 and TRBJ2-2, with a tentative D call TRBD1 (5 bases). The CDR3 extends over 17 amino acids. Germline V gives CDR1 MNHEY, CDR2 SMNVEV (reference sequence). The germline V and J ends were trimmed by 6 bases and 7 bases, with 24 bases remaining between them.

This sequence joins TRBV2 and TRBJ2-1; D not resolved. CDR1 is SNHLY, CDR2 FYNNEI, per germline. CDR3 size: 15 residues. The ends were cut back, 4 bases at V and 0 bases at J, with 10 bases in the middle. DNA of the CDR3: TGTGCCAGCAGTGGTGGGCATAGCTCCTACAATGAGCAGTTCTTC. Translated, it gives CASSGGHSSYNEQFF.